The next 27 T cell receptor beta chains were all read from a single sample in a study of T-cell reconstitution after alpha-beta-depleted transplantation in children. TCRbeta library preparation incorporated unique molecular identifiers. TCRdb ran MiXCR on the PCR reads and lists one entry per CDR3 protein. This sample has 45,000 to 60,000 distinct CDR3 sequences, with 52% found just once. Sequencing was performed on peripheral blood, taken before TCRalphabeta/CD19-depleted stem cell transplant. All receptors derive from a boy under two years old with SCID, due to receive a stem cell transplant.

The rearrangement joins TRBV4-3 to TRBJ2-3; 10 nucleotides align to TRBD2. This CDR3 has 18 amino acids. Germline assignment: CDR1 LGHNA and CDR2 YSLEER. With V trimmed by 0 bases and J by 4 bases, 10 bases remained unmatched. The CDR3 DNA is TGCGCCAGCAGCCAAGATTTAGCGGGGGGCGGTTTATCAGATACGCAGTATTTT. Its translation: CASSQDLAGGGLSDTQYF.

The CDR3 protein is CASSPPGGQTGELFF. CDR3 sequence (DNA): TGTGCCAGCAGCCCCCCGGGGGGGCAGACCGGGGAGCTGTTTTTT. The gene calls are TRBV7-3 and TRBJ2-2; 8 bases fit TRBD2. The CDR3 length is 15 residues. Unmatched junction bases numbered 7, after V lost 5 bases and J lost 5 bases. Germline V gives CDR1 SGHTA, CDR2 FQGTGA.

There are many counts of this clonotype. The chain is built from TRBV6-6 and TRBJ2-7, with D unresolved. V lost 5 bases and J lost 2, with 4 bases in between. CDR1 MNHNY and CDR2 SVGAGI come from the germline V gene (reference sequence). The CDR3 consists of 11 residues. CDR3 sequence reads: CASSQTYEQYF. DNA of the CDR3: TGTGCCAGCAGTCAGACCTACGAGCAGTACTTC.

The table lists this clonotype with a few counts. The rearrangement links TRBV29-1 to TRBJ1-2; D perhaps matches TRBD1 (5 bases). This CDR3 has 14 amino acids. Per germline, CDR1 SQVTM and CDR2 ANQGSEA. V lost 3 bases and J lost 3, with 14 bases in between. For the CDR3, the DNA is TGCAGCGTTGACCTCGCCAGGGACGACTATGGCTACACCTTC. Protein: CSVDLARDDYGYTF.

This clonotype has only a few counts. V and J are TRBV7-8 and TRBJ2-5; 7 bases are a match to TRBD2. Germline loops: CDR1 SGHVS, CDR2 FQNEAQ. The CDR3 runs to 16 residues. After removal of 1 base from V and 1 base from J, the junction contained 6 bases not matched to a gene. The CDR3 is CASSLGAGVFQETQYF. CDR3 bases: TGTGCCAGCAGCTTAGGCGCGGGGGTGTTCCAAGAGACCCAGTACTTC.

The chain carries TRBV4-2 and TRBJ2-5, with 9 bases that match TRBD2. Germline loops: CDR1 LGHNA, CDR2 YNFKEQ. V gave up 8 bases and J gave up 1 base; unmatched junction bases: 14. CDR3 length equals 17 residues. CDR3 bases: TGTGCCAGCGGCCCCGGTGGTGGTAGCGGGGGCCAAGAGACCCAGTACTTC. It specifies CASGPGGGSGGQETQYF.

In this sample, this clonotype turned up once. J is TRBJ2-1 and V is TRBV7-8, with 9 bases identical to TRBD2. The CDR3 is made up of 16 amino acids. CDR1 and CDR2 (germline): SGHVS, FQNEAQ. The ends lost 6 bases at V and 5 bases at J; junction bases unmatched: 11. The CDR3 coding sequence is TGTGCCAGCAGGATCCTGGGTCAGCGGGAGGACAATGAGCAGTTCTTC. Translation gives CASRILGQREDNEQFF.

This clonotype showed up just a few times. The rearrangement joins TRBV15 to TRBJ2-7, with D perhaps matching TRBD1 or TRBD2 (6 bases each). Germline V lookup: CDR1 LNHNV, CDR2 YYDKDF (reference sequence). The CDR3 runs to 15 residues. Between the trimmed V and J ends, which lost 0 bases and 2 bases, there was a span of 11 bases. CDR3 DNA sequence: TGTGCCACCAGCAGAGATGAGGGGGGTGCCTACGAGCAGTACTTC. This codes for CATSRDEGGAYEQYF.

CDR3 nucleotides: TGTGCCAGCAGCCTCCGGTTAGGGGGCACCGGGGAGCTGTTTTTT. This translates into CASSLRLGGTGELFF. The V call is TRBV7-8, the J call TRBJ2-2; a possible D gene is TRBD1 (6 bases). Germline assignment: CDR1 SGHVS and CDR2 FQNEAQ. The V end lost 5 bases, the J end lost 4 bases, and 14 bases lay between the germline ends. CDR3 length: 15 residues.

V usage is TRBV5-1 and J usage is TRBJ2-7; no clear D. The CDR3 spans 14 residues. Deletions cut 6 bases from V and 0 bases from J, with 13 bases between. In germline, CDR1 is SGHRS, CDR2 YFSETQ. CDR3 nucleotide sequence: TGCGCCAGCACCGAGGACGGATTCTCCTACGAGCAGTACTTC. Protein sequence: CASTEDGFSYEQYF.

The chain recombines TRBV25-1 with TRBJ1-1, with D unclear. V shed 6 bases and J shed 5 bases, with 10 bases lying between them. Germline loops: CDR1 MGHDK, CDR2 SYGVNS. The CDR3 spans 12 residues. Written as DNA, the CDR3 is TGTGCCAGCAGCCTGGGGTGGACTGAAGCTTTCTTT. It encodes CASSLGWTEAFF.

This rearrangement joins TRBV5-1 to TRBJ2-4, with D perhaps TRBD1 (6 bases). The germline V and J ends were trimmed by 4 bases and 3 bases, with 8 bases remaining between them. The CDR3 runs to 13 residues. Germline lookup yields CDR1 SGHRS and CDR2 YFSETQ. The CDR3 loop is CASSPDSKNIQYF. CDR3 DNA sequence: TGCGCCAGCAGCCCGGACAGCAAAAACATTCAGTACTTC.

The chain carries TRBV7-2 and TRBJ1-2, with TRBD1 matching over 7 bases. CDR3 size: 13 residues. V trimming: 5 bases; J trimming: 4 bases; junction bases outside the gene matches: 4. Germline CDR1 is SGHTA and CDR2 is FQGNSA. The DNA of the CDR3 is TGTGCCAGCAGCCACTGGACAGGCTATGGCTACACCTTC. Translation gives CASSHWTGYGYTF.

This clonotype was counted many times. The chain has TRBV5-5 and TRBJ2-1, with D unclear. The CDR3 runs to 12 residues. Germline V CDR1 and CDR2: SGHKS, YYEKEE (reference sequence). The V end was cut by 2 bases, the J end by 8 bases, with 8 bases between. The CDR3 spells CASSLWTDEQFF. The CDR3 region has the DNA TGTGCCAGCAGCTTATGGACCGATGAGCAGTTCTTC.

The rearrangement joins TRBV4-1 to TRBJ1-1, with TRBD1 identical over 7 bases. J was trimmed by 3 bases and V by 4 bases; bases with no gene match: 5. The CDR3 is 14 amino acids. The germline CDR1 and CDR2 sequences are MGHRA and YSYEKL. In nucleotides, the CDR3 is TGCGCCAGCAGCCCGAGACAGGGTGACACTGAAGCTTTCTTT. Translating it yields CASSPRQGDTEAFF.

This clonotype is a singleton in its sample. J is TRBJ2-7 and V is TRBV7-9; D perhaps matches TRBD1 (6 bases). The ends were cut back, 6 bases at V and 3 bases at J, with 15 bases in the middle. The germline gives CDR1 SEHNR, CDR2 FQNEAQ (reference sequence). This CDR3 comprises 14 residues. The CDR3 nucleotides read TGTGCCAGCAGAGGAAGAGGGGGAAACTACGAGCAGTACTTC. This codes for CASRGRGGNYEQYF.

This clonotype was seen a single time. The J gene is TRBJ2-1, the V gene TRBV20-1; TRBD2 agrees at 13 bases. Germline lookup yields CDR1 DFQATT and CDR2 SNEGSKA (reference sequence). The CDR3 has 13 residues. J gave up 14 bases and V 2 bases, and 6 bases lay outside the gene matches. The CDR3 sequence is CSARRGLAGPKFF. The CDR3 nucleotides are TGCAGTGCTAGAAGGGGACTAGCGGGGCCAAAGTTCTTC.

This clonotype was seen more than once but under ten times. The genes are TRBV11-3 and TRBJ1-5; the D gene is possibly TRBD1 (5 bases). Trimming removed 3 bases from V and 1 base from J, with 16 bases in between. Germline V gene data show CDR1 as SGHNT and CDR2 as YENEEA. The CDR3 runs to 17 residues. In nucleotides, the CDR3 is TGTGCCAGCAGCTTCTCCCGGGGACCGTTGAGCAATCAGCCCCAGCATTTT. The encoded protein is CASSFSRGPLSNQPQHF. The variable domain in full, completed from reference TRBV11-3 and TRBJ1-5, reads EAGVVQSPRYKIIEKKQPVAFWCNPISGHNTLYWYLQNLGQGPELLIRYENEEAVDDSQLPKDRFSAERLKGVDSTLKIQPAELGDSAVYLCASSFSRGPLSNQPQHFGDGTRLSIL.

This chain uses TRBV2 with TRBJ1-2; 9 bases match TRBD1. V shed 8 bases and J 2 bases; nucleotides not matched to a gene: 3. From germline, CDR1 is SNHLY and CDR2 FYNNEI. CDR3 length: 13 amino acids. The CDR3 DNA sequence: TGTGCCAGCGCGGACAGGGGAAACTATGGCTACACCTTC. This sequence encodes CASADRGNYGYTF.

The V call is TRBV28, the J call TRBJ1-2; D not certain. Trimming removed 11 bases from V and 4 bases from J, with 14 bases in between. The CDR3 sequence is 12 residues long. Germline loops: CDR1 MDHEN, CDR2 SYDVKM. CDR3 loop: CAGGKFGYGYTF. CDR3 DNA sequence: TGTGCCGGAGGGAAATTCGGCTATGGCTACACCTTC.

This clonotype is a singleton in its sample. The rearrangement joins TRBV5-1 to TRBJ2-7; D might be TRBD1 (6 bases). The CDR3 is made up of 13 amino acids. Trimming took off 2 bases at V and 3 bases at J, with 9 bases between the two ends. Germline CDR1 is SGHRS and CDR2 is YFSETQ. The CDR3 sequence is CASSLGTFYEQYF. CDR3 bases: TGCGCCAGCAGCTTAGGGACATTCTACGAGCAGTACTTC.

This clonotype was counted a few times. This rearrangement joins TRBV20-1 to TRBJ2-1, with 8 positions matching TRBD1. CDR3 length: 14 amino acids. Germline loops: CDR1 DFQATT, CDR2 SNEGSKA (reference sequence). V gave up 3 bases and J gave up 7 bases; unmatched junction bases: 8. The CDR3, as DNA: TGCAGTGCTAGGGCCGGGACAGGACTAAATGAGCAGTTCTTC. Translation: CSARAGTGLNEQFF.

The chain carries TRBV4-3 and TRBJ2-3; 8 nucleotides align to TRBD1. Trimming took 1 base from V and 4 from J; bases not matched to a gene: 7. CDR1 and CDR2 (germline): LGHNA, YSLEER. The CDR3 extends over 16 amino acids. CDR3 sequence reads: CASSQAPGQGSDTQYF. In nucleotides, the CDR3 is TGCGCCAGCAGCCAAGCCCCAGGACAGGGTTCAGATACGCAGTATTTT.

V is TRBV27 and J is TRBJ1-2, with D perhaps matching TRBD1 (5 bases). V gave up 6 bases and J gave up 4 bases, with 12 bases separating them. Germline V CDR1 and CDR2: MNHEY, SMNVEV (reference sequence). The length of the CDR3 is 13 residues. CDR3 amino acids: CASRAGTAYGYTF. CDR3 nucleotide sequence: TGTGCCAGCAGAGCGGGGACCGCCTATGGCTACACCTTC.

The chain has TRBV27 and TRBJ2-7, with D maybe TRBD2 (6 bases). V dropped 2 bases and J dropped 5 bases, with 19 bases sitting between them. The germline V gene has CDR1 MNHEY and CDR2 SMNVEV (reference sequence). The CDR3 loop spans 16 amino acids. The CDR3 region is CASSLNAGPPLDEQYF. CDR3 nucleotide sequence: TGTGCCAGCAGTTTAAATGCGGGGCCCCCCTTGGACGAGCAGTACTTC.

This clonotype turned up a few times. The CDR3 region is CASSQGVTQDTQYF. The CDR3 DNA reads TGCGCCAGCAGCCAAGGGGTCACCCAGGATACGCAGTATTTT. The chain is built from TRBV4-1 and TRBJ2-3, with no clear D. V was cut by 1 base and J by 6 bases, with 11 bases left in between. From germline, CDR1 is MGHRA and CDR2 YSYEKL. This CDR3 has 14 residues.

The rearrangement joins TRBV28 to TRBJ1-2, with D hard to call. V gave up 6 bases and J gave up 3 bases, with 14 bases separating them. Germline V gene lookup returns CDR1 MDHEN and CDR2 SYDVKM. The CDR3 is 14 amino acids. CDR3 region: CASRPGGRDYGYTF. CDR3 DNA sequence: TGTGCCAGCAGGCCTGGCGGACGGGACTATGGCTACACCTTC.